The present TCR beta chain was sequenced within a study of blood T cells in healthy people across ages. The CDR3 sequence is 16 residues long. Germline V gene data show CDR1 as SGHTA and CDR2 as FQGNSA. Through a sample-barcoded 5' primer and a J-beta primer mix, a second PCR was run for about 6 to 11 cycles. In TCRdb, the 5' RACE reads were re-called with MiXCR into one record per CDR3 protein. The sample contains about 760,000 distinct CDR3 sequences, approximately 25% of which appear only once. This sample also belongs to another study, concerning T cells of mothers and their children.

This chain joins TRBV7-2 and TRBJ2-5, with 11 positions matching TRBD2. The assigned J gene may be wrong: the sequence end matches TRBJ2-7 better. The clonotype originates from a boy younger than 18 in good health. Sequenced input: blood. The CDR3 protein is CASGQIAGTSGYEQYF. The CDR3 nucleotides read TGTGCCAGCGGACAAATAGCCGGGACTAGCGGATACGAGCAGTACTTC.